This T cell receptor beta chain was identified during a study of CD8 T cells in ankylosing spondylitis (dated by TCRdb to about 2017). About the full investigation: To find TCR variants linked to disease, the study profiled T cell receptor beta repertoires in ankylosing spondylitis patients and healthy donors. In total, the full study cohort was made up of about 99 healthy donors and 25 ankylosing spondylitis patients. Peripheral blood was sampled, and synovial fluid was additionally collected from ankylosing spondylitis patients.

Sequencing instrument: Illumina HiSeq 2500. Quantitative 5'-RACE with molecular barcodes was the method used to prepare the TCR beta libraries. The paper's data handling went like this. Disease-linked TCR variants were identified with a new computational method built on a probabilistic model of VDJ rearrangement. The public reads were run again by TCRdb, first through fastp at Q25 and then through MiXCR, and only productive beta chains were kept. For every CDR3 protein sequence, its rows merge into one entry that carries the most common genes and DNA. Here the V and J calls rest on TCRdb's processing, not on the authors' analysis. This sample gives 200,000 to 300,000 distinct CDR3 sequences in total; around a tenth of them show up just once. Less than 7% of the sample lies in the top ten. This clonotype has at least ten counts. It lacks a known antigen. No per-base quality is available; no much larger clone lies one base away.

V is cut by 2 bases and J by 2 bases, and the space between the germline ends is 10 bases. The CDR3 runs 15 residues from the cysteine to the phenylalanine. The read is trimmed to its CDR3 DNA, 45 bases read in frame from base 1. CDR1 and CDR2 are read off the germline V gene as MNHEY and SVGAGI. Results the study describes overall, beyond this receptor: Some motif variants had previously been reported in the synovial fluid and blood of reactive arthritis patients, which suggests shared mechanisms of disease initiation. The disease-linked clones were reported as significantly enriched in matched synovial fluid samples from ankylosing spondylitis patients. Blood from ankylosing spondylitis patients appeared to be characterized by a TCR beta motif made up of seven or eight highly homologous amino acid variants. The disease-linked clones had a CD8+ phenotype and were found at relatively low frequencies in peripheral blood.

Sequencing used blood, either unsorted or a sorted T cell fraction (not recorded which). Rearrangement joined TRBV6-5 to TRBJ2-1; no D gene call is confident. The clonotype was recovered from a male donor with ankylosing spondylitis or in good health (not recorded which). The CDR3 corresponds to CASSYDLEAYNEQFF. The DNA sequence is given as TGTGCCAGCAGTTACGACCTAGAGGCCTACAATGAGCAGTTCTTC.